These 12 T cell receptor beta chains were all obtained from the same sample, sequenced in a study of T cells of healthy individuals. Each CDR3 protein gets one entry after TCRdb re-called the 5' RACE reads with MiXCR. The sample holds more than 85,000 distinct CDR3 sequences, 17% seen once. These receptors were obtained from a human donor in good health.

This chain connects TRBV6-2 or TRBV6-3 to TRBJ2-7, with D tentatively TRBD1 or TRBD2 (6 bases each). V was cut by 5 bases and J by 4 bases, with 21 bases left in between. The CDR3 spans 16 residues. Germline CDR1 reads MNHEY; CDR2 reads SVGEGT. CDR3 bases: TGTGCCAGCAGTCCGCGTTGGGGGGCCGGGGAGTACGAGCAGTACTTC. Its translation: CASSPRWGAGEYEQYF.

This clonotype was seen many times. This chain uses TRBV12-3 or TRBV12-4 with TRBJ1-4, with a weak D call TRBD1 (5 bases). V gave up 5 bases and J gave up 8 bases, with 18 bases separating them. The CDR3 extends over 15 amino acids. Here the CDR3 DNA reads TGTGCCAGCAGTCGCCGGGGCCCAGCTACCGAAAAACTGTTTTTT. Its protein is CASSRRGPATEKLFF.

This clonotype appeared many times. The chain uses TRBV28 and TRBJ2-3, with D maybe TRBD2 (6 bases). Germline assignment: CDR1 MDHEN and CDR2 SYDVKM. This CDR3 contains 15 residues. Trimming cost V 5 bases and J 2 bases, with 14 bases left between them. In DNA form, the CDR3 reads TGTGCCAGCAGTATTCCGCGGGAACTCACAGATACGCAGTATTTT. It specifies CASSIPRELTDTQYF.

The chain carries TRBV12-3 or TRBV12-4 and TRBJ2-4; possible D gene TRBD1, 5 bases. Between the trimmed V and J ends, which lost 3 bases and 8 bases, there was a span of 14 bases. There are 14 residues in the CDR3. The CDR3 DNA is TGTGCCAGCAGTTTGTCCCAGGGAAGAGACATTCAGTACTTC. It translates to CASSLSQGRDIQYF.

The chain has TRBV11-2 and TRBJ2-5; TRBD1 might be the D (5 bases). The germline gives CDR1 SGHAT, CDR2 FQNNGV. The V and J ends lost 3 bases and 7 bases respectively, with 15 bases between them. This CDR3 contains 14 residues. Here the CDR3 reads CASSFNRPPGTQYF. The CDR3 nucleotides read TGTGCCAGCAGCTTCAACAGGCCCCCAGGGACCCAGTACTTC.

This clonotype was counted a few times. The chain employs TRBV15 and TRBJ2-2; D might be TRBD2 (5 bases). The CDR3 is 13 amino acids. Germline CDR1 and CDR2: LNHNV and YYDKDF (reference sequence). V lost 1 base and J 9 bases, leaving 9 bases between the germline ends. This CDR3 is CATSRGPGRELFF. DNA of the CDR3: TGTGCCACCAGCAGAGGACCCGGGAGGGAGCTGTTTTTT.

This clonotype was observed at least ten times. The rearrangement links TRBV6-6 to TRBJ2-7, with TRBD1 matching over 9 bases. Trimming cost V 6 bases and J 6 bases; bases outside gene matches: 9. Germline CDR1 is MNHNY and CDR2 is SVGAGI (reference sequence). The CDR3 length is 14 residues. In DNA, the CDR3 is TGTGCCAGCAGCCCGGGACAGGGCCTTTTCGAGCAGTACTTC. Amino acid sequence: CASSPGQGLFEQYF.

This clonotype was picked up many times. The V call is TRBV2, the J call TRBJ2-2; D possibly matches TRBD1 or TRBD2 (5 bases each). V lost 6 bases, J lost 7 bases, and 12 bases lay in between. The length of the CDR3 is 13 residues. The V gene's germline CDR1 is SNHLY and CDR2 FYNNEI. The CDR3, as DNA: TGTGCCAGCAGAGAACCGAGGGGCGGGGAGCTGTTTTTT. As protein: CASREPRGGELFF.

This clonotype was seen repeatedly, ten times or more. The CDR3 region has the DNA TGTGCCAGCAGCGAAGGAAGGGGATGGGGTGGCTACACCTTC. Translation: CASSEGRGWGGYTF. This chain connects TRBV6-6 to TRBJ1-2; TRBD1 is a possible D gene (5 bases). This CDR3 has 14 amino acids. Germline CDR1 is MNHNY and CDR2 is SVGAGI (reference sequence). The V end lost 6 bases, the J end lost 7 bases, and 18 bases lay between the germline ends.

This clonotype was observed many times. V usage is TRBV4-3 and J usage is TRBJ2-1; TRBD1 might be the D (7 bases). V was clipped by 0 bases and J by 3 bases, with 12 bases between them. Germline V CDR1 and CDR2: LGHNA, YSLEER. The CDR3 is 16 amino acids. CDR3: CASSQEEGAYYNEQFF. CDR3 sequence (DNA): TGCGCCAGCAGCCAAGAGGAGGGGGCCTACTACAATGAGCAGTTCTTC.

There are a few counts of this clonotype. The V gene is TRBV7-6, the J gene TRBJ1-1, with a tentative D call TRBD1 (5 bases). This CDR3 has 13 amino acids. The V gene's germline CDR1 is SGHVS and CDR2 FNYEAQ. V was cut by 8 bases and J by 1 base, with 11 bases left in between. As DNA, the CDR3 is TGTGCCAGCGGAGGGGCCCCGAACACTGAAGCTTTCTTT. Its translation: CASGGAPNTEAFF.

This clonotype was seen more than once but under ten times. The chain combines TRBV20-1 with TRBJ2-7, with 9 bases that match TRBD2. The CDR3 has 14 amino acids. Per germline, CDR1 DFQATT and CDR2 SNEGSKA (reference sequence). Germline trimming cut 5 bases from V and 0 bases from J; bases unmatched to any gene: 5. The CDR3 DNA sequence: TGCAGTGCTGGGCATAGCGGGAGCTCCTACGAGCAGTACTTC. The encoded protein is CSAGHSGSSYEQYF.